These T cell receptor beta chains were read from a single sample in a study of HIV-infected patients and healthy controls. Each CDR3 protein is one row after TCRdb ran MiXCR on the 5' RACE reads. The table lists about 17,000 distinct CDR3 sequences, around 9.1% of them singletons. The sequenced material came from blood. The receptors were gathered from an adult in good health. The conserved cysteine and the conserved F or W are not part of the CDR3 here.

>TRBJ2-5|TRBV29-1
SVEAHSQTQY
>TRBJ1-1|TRBV19
ASSKGRTGNTEAF
>TRBJ2-4|TRBV18
ASSPSYTGTGVTKNIQY
>TRBJ1-2|TRBV3-1
ASTLRDNYGYT
>TRBJ2-6|TRBV7-2
ASSTGGANVLT
>TRBJ1-1|TRBV29-1
SVVSGGEAF
>TRBJ2-7|TRBV6-6
ASSDGQGGDDEQY
>TRBJ2-1|TRBV12-3/TRBV12-4
ASSPFAGEGYNEQF
>TRBJ1-2|TRBV5-1
ASSLGLTGSDSYT
>TRBJ2-3|TRBV19
ASIKAGGPASTDTQY
>TRBJ2-7|TRBV19
ASSYGTGESYEQY
>TRBJ1-1|TRBV12-3/TRBV12-4
ASITRGLTEAF
>TRBJ1-5|TRBV29-1
SVSELDQPQH
>TRBJ2-1|TRBV2
ASSTQSGSLYNEQF
>TRBJ2-3|TRBV6-6
ASSSPLGPSTDTQY
>TRBJ2-2|TRBV24-1
ATRSGYRNTGELF
>TRBJ2-1|TRBV4-1
ASSQGMRGVEQF
>TRBJ2-1|TRBV24-1
ATSDSAGTSGRAGF
>TRBJ1-1|TRBV5-1
ASSLVGGLMNTEAF
>TRBJ2-6|TRBV7-2
ASSPYRGLGANVLT
>TRBJ1-5|TRBV18
ASSSGQGDAQH
>TRBJ2-5|TRBV5-6
ASNSVPGLADQETQY
>TRBJ2-3|TRBV12-3/TRBV12-4
ASSKGLAGGTDTQY
>TRBJ2-3|TRBV29-1
SVGHRGRGTDTQY
>TRBJ1-1|TRBV6-2/TRBV6-3
ASSTHRDGMNTEAF
>TRBJ2-5|TRBV29-1
SVGLAGGQETQY
>TRBJ2-5|TRBV5-1
ASSPTPGTGTAYQETQY
>TRBJ2-6|TRBV10-1
ASSGTGSSSGANVLT
>TRBJ2-2|TRBV20-1
SARVPRGAGELF
>TRBJ2-2|TRBV7-9
ASSYGLAPTGELF
>TRBJ1-1|TRBV30
AWNPNTEAF